These 21 T cell receptor beta chains were sequenced from one sample in a study of T cell changes during pregnancy in multiple sclerosis. Only in-frame clones appear in the TCRdb table, and some are missing; sequencing was by immunoSEQ multiplex PCR. The sample lists around 86,000 clones, about 93% occurring once. This specimen consisted of peripheral blood, obtained in the first trimester of pregnancy. The source is a female donor with multiple sclerosis, enrolled in a pregnancy study.

The rearrangement uses TRBV5-4 and TRBJ2-5, with 9 bases matching TRBD1. CDR1 is SGHNT, CDR2 YYREEE, per germline (reference sequence). CDR3 size: 14 residues. The ends lost 3 bases at V and 5 bases at J; junction bases unmatched: 5. The CDR3 DNA reads TGTGCCAGCAGCTCGACAGGGGGGGCGGAGACCCAGTACTTC. Its protein is CASSSTGGAETQYF.

The V gene is TRBV6-6, the J gene TRBJ2-2, with 9 bases that match TRBD2. This CDR3 is built from 15 residues. Germline values: CDR1 MNHNY, CDR2 SVGAGI (reference sequence). V lost 6 bases and J lost 8; bases outside the gene matches: 10. In DNA form, the CDR3 reads TGTGCCAGCAGAGGTAGCGGGAGCCAATGGGGGGAGCTGTTTTTT. This gives the protein CASRGSGSQWGELFF.

This chain uses TRBV28 with TRBJ2-1, with 7 bases matching TRBD2. The CDR3 has 12 amino acids. J gave up 2 bases and V 8 bases, and 0 bases lay outside the gene matches. Germline-derived CDR1 and CDR2 are MDHEN and SYDVKM. This CDR3 reads CASGRAYNEQFF. CDR3 sequence (DNA): TGTGCCAGCGGGAGGGCCTACAATGAGCAGTTCTTC.

The V call is TRBV28, the J call TRBJ2-7; the D is unclear. The CDR3 contains 14 residues. Trimming removed 4 bases from V and 2 bases from J, with 12 bases in between. CDR1 MDHEN and CDR2 SYDVKM come from the germline V gene. The CDR3 protein is CASSSFAATYEQYF. The DNA for the CDR3 is TGTGCCAGCAGTTCCTTTGCGGCCACCTACGAGCAGTACTTC.

The J gene is TRBJ2-3, the V gene TRBV2; D is ambiguous. V was cut by 5 bases and J by 4 bases, with 7 bases left in between. Germline-derived CDR1 and CDR2 are SNHLY and FYNNEI. The CDR3 contains 12 residues. The CDR3 DNA is TGTGCCAGCAGTTTCAAATCAGATACGCAGTATTTT. Translation gives CASSFKSDTQYF.

The chain carries TRBV9 and TRBJ1-1, with 9 bases fitting TRBD1. Germline values: CDR1 SGDLS, CDR2 YYNGEE. The trim removed 2 bases at V and 5 bases at J, leaving 13 bases unmatched. This CDR3 has 17 residues. CDR3 nucleotide sequence: TGTGCCAGCAGCGTCCTCCCCACAGGGGGCAAGGGGACTGAAGCTTTCTTT. Its translation: CASSVLPTGGKGTEAFF.

The chain has TRBV19 and TRBJ1-4, with a tentative D call TRBD1 (5 bases). The CDR3 totals 15 residues. V dropped 5 bases and J dropped 4 bases, with 14 bases sitting between them. Germline lookup yields CDR1 LNHDA and CDR2 SQIVND (reference sequence). In DNA form, the CDR3 reads TGTGCCAGTAGTGCCCAGACAGCCCTTAATGAAAAACTGTTTTTT. Protein sequence: CASSAQTALNEKLFF.

The chain joins TRBV5-4 to TRBJ2-1, with 9 bases fitting TRBD2. This CDR3 comprises 15 residues. The trim removed 1 base at V and 4 bases at J, leaving 3 bases unmatched. CDR1 and CDR2 (germline): SGHNT, YYREEE (reference sequence). In DNA, the CDR3 is TGTGCCAGCAGCTTGCAGGCGGGGGGGTACAATGAGCAGTTCTTC. Protein sequence: CASSLQAGGYNEQFF.

This chain connects TRBV2 to TRBJ1-5; 7 nucleotides agree with TRBD1. V shed 6 bases and J 7 bases; nucleotides not matched to a gene: 12. The CDR3 loop spans 15 amino acids. Germline CDR1 reads SNHLY; CDR2 reads FYNNEI. This CDR3 is CASSRGEGGGQPQHF. Written as DNA, the CDR3 is TGTGCCAGCAGCAGAGGGGAAGGGGGCGGGCAGCCCCAGCATTTT.

The V and J genes are TRBV4-1 and TRBJ2-7; 11 bases line up with TRBD1. After removal of 4 bases from V and 3 bases from J, the junction contained 2 bases not matched to a gene. The CDR3 extends over 14 amino acids. Germline V CDR1 and CDR2: MGHRA, YSYEKL. In DNA form, the CDR3 reads TGCGCCAGCAGCCCGGACAGGGGGCTCTACGAGCAGTACTTC. Translated: CASSPDRGLYEQYF.

The J gene is TRBJ2-7, the V gene TRBV19, with D tentatively TRBD1 (5 bases). The CDR3 loop spans 13 amino acids. Germline values: CDR1 LNHDA, CDR2 SQIVND (reference sequence). The ends were cut back, 6 bases at V and 3 bases at J, with 12 bases in the middle. The CDR3 loop is CASSIQADYEQYF. DNA of the CDR3: TGTGCCAGTAGCATACAGGCCGACTACGAGCAGTACTTC.

V gene TRBV5-8 combines with J gene TRBJ2-7; 9 bases align to TRBD1. The germline gives CDR1 SGHTS, CDR2 YDEGEE. V lost 3 bases and J lost 7; bases outside the gene matches: 8. The CDR3 covers 14 residues. This CDR3 reads CASSSGGQGREQYF. DNA of the CDR3: TGTGCCAGCAGCTCCGGGGGACAGGGACGGGAGCAGTACTTC. The full variable domain, its missing parts supplied by reference TRBV5-8 and TRBJ2-7, is EAGVTQSPTHLIKTRGQQATLRCSPISGHTSVYWYQQALGLGLQFLLWYDEGEERNRGNFPPRFSGRQFPNYSSELNVNALELEDSALYLCASSSGGQGREQYFGPGTRLTVT.

The V gene is TRBV6-5, the J gene TRBJ2-1; D not resolved. CDR1 MNHEY and CDR2 SVGAGI come from the germline V gene. Trimming removed 11 bases at V and 6 bases at J, with 17 bases between. The CDR3 has 13 residues. The chain's CDR3 is CASGTEDPNEQFF. The CDR3 coding sequence is TGTGCCTCTGGAACAGAAGACCCCAATGAGCAGTTCTTC.

The chain joins TRBV28 to TRBJ2-2; 7 bases agree with TRBD2. The CDR3 is 15 amino acids. Per the germline V gene, CDR1 is MDHEN and CDR2 is SYDVKM. The J segment lost 5 bases and the V segment lost 7 bases, leaving 10 bases of the junction unmatched. CDR3 sequence reads: CASNLWEGATGELFF. CDR3 sequence (DNA): TGTGCCAGCAATTTGTGGGAGGGCGCTACCGGGGAGCTGTTTTTT.

This clone was detected a few times. The V gene is TRBV5-4, the J gene TRBJ2-7, with 8 bases fitting TRBD2. Germline V lookup: CDR1 SGHNT, CDR2 YYREEE (reference sequence). J was trimmed by 5 bases and V by 3 bases; bases with no gene match: 1. The CDR3 length is 12 residues. The CDR3 loop is CASSSGLDEQYF. The CDR3 region has the DNA TGTGCCAGCAGCTCGGGACTAGACGAGCAGTACTTC.

Points on this clone: This CDR3 is also generated by other DNA sequences in the sample. J is TRBJ2-2 and V is TRBV4-1; 8 bases map to TRBD1. Unmatched junction bases numbered 2, after V lost 8 bases and J lost 3 bases. CDR1 is MGHRA, CDR2 YSYEKL, per germline. CDR3 length: 13 residues. This chain's CDR3 is CASQGADTGELFF. DNA of the CDR3: TGCGCCAGCCAGGGGGCGGACACCGGGGAGCTGTTTTTT.

V and J are TRBV28 and TRBJ2-2; the match to TRBD2 covers 7 bases. Germline CDR1 reads MDHEN; CDR2 reads SYDVKM. The CDR3 runs 15 residues. After removal of 2 bases from V and 4 bases from J, the junction contained 4 bases not matched to a gene. CDR3 region: CASSLRGRVTGELFF. Here the CDR3 DNA reads TGTGCCAGCAGTTTAAGAGGGAGGGTCACCGGGGAGCTGTTTTTT. Full variable domain (remainder filled in from reference TRBV28 and TRBJ2-2): DVKVTQSSRYLVKRTGEKVFLECVQDMDHENMFWYRQDPGLGLRLIYFSYDVKMKEKGDIPEGYSVSREKKERFSLILESASTNQTSMYLCASSLRGRVTGELFFGEGSRLTVL.

This clone was counted a single time. The chain couples TRBV7-2 to TRBJ2-3, with 11 positions matching TRBD2. Trimming took 5 bases from V and 3 from J; bases not matched to a gene: 4. The CDR3 runs to 15 residues. Germline V lookup: CDR1 SGHTA, CDR2 FQGNSA. The CDR3 bases are TGTGCCAGCAGCCCCAGACTAGCGGGGACAGATACGCAGTATTTT. Translation: CASSPRLAGTDTQYF.

The V gene is TRBV5-4, the J gene TRBJ1-1; maybe TRBD1 (6 bases). Trimming removed 4 bases at V and 3 bases at J, with 10 bases between. Germline-derived CDR1 and CDR2 are SGHNT and YYREEE (reference sequence). This CDR3 spans 13 amino acids. CDR3: CASSPSGDTEAFF. The CDR3 DNA sequence: TGTGCCAGCAGCCCATCAGGGGACACTGAAGCTTTCTTT.

The chain employs TRBV27 and TRBJ2-7; 9 nucleotides line up with TRBD1. Germline V gene sequence: CDR1 MNHEY, CDR2 SMNVEV (reference sequence). The CDR3 covers 15 residues. Losses at the gene ends were 5 bases for V and 2 bases for J; bases not matched to a gene: 7. CDR3 residues: CASSTRDRVAYEQYF. The CDR3, as DNA: TGTGCCAGCAGTACCCGGGACAGGGTAGCCTACGAGCAGTACTTC.

J is TRBJ1-3 and V is TRBV25-1, with a possible D match to TRBD1 (5 bases). Trimming removed 1 base at V and 1 base at J, with 5 bases between. This CDR3 is 14 amino acids long. Per germline, CDR1 MGHDK and CDR2 SYGVNS. The CDR3 is CASSESGSGNTIYF. Here the CDR3 DNA reads TGTGCCAGCAGTGAATCAGGGTCTGGAAACACCATATATTTT.